This T cell receptor beta chain is from a study of blood T cell repertoires in COVID-19. This CDR3 contains 15 residues. V was pared by 4 bases and J by 7 bases, with 6 bases of the junction left unmatched. Germline loops: CDR1 MGHRA, CDR2 YSYEKL. Ages ranged from roughly 18 to 100 years, with residence in around 24 US areas. Allocation to cohorts depended on clinical history reported by the participants. Two negative PCRs, clearance, or symptom resolution characterized the recovered Cohort 3 donors. In the authors' methods: Estimation of nucleated cell counts relied on the amplification of reference gene primers. The assay was immunoSEQ multiplex PCR, and TCRdb's table has in-frame clones only and misses some. V, J and clone size are taken as reported in that table, and D and trimming were inferred from the DNA itself. The sample gives about 380,000 clones, around nine tenths of which show up once; around 1.2% is in the top ten.

The sequenced sample consisted of PBMCs or T cells enriched from blood (not recorded which). The rearrangement links TRBV4-1 to TRBJ1-4, with 10 positions matching TRBD1. The source of this sequence is a woman aged 18-29 years who had recovered from COVID-19. The CDR3 nucleotides are TGCGCCAGCAGCCGGGACAGGGGAGGAAGTGAAAAACTGTTTTTT. Protein: CASSRDRGGSEKLFF.